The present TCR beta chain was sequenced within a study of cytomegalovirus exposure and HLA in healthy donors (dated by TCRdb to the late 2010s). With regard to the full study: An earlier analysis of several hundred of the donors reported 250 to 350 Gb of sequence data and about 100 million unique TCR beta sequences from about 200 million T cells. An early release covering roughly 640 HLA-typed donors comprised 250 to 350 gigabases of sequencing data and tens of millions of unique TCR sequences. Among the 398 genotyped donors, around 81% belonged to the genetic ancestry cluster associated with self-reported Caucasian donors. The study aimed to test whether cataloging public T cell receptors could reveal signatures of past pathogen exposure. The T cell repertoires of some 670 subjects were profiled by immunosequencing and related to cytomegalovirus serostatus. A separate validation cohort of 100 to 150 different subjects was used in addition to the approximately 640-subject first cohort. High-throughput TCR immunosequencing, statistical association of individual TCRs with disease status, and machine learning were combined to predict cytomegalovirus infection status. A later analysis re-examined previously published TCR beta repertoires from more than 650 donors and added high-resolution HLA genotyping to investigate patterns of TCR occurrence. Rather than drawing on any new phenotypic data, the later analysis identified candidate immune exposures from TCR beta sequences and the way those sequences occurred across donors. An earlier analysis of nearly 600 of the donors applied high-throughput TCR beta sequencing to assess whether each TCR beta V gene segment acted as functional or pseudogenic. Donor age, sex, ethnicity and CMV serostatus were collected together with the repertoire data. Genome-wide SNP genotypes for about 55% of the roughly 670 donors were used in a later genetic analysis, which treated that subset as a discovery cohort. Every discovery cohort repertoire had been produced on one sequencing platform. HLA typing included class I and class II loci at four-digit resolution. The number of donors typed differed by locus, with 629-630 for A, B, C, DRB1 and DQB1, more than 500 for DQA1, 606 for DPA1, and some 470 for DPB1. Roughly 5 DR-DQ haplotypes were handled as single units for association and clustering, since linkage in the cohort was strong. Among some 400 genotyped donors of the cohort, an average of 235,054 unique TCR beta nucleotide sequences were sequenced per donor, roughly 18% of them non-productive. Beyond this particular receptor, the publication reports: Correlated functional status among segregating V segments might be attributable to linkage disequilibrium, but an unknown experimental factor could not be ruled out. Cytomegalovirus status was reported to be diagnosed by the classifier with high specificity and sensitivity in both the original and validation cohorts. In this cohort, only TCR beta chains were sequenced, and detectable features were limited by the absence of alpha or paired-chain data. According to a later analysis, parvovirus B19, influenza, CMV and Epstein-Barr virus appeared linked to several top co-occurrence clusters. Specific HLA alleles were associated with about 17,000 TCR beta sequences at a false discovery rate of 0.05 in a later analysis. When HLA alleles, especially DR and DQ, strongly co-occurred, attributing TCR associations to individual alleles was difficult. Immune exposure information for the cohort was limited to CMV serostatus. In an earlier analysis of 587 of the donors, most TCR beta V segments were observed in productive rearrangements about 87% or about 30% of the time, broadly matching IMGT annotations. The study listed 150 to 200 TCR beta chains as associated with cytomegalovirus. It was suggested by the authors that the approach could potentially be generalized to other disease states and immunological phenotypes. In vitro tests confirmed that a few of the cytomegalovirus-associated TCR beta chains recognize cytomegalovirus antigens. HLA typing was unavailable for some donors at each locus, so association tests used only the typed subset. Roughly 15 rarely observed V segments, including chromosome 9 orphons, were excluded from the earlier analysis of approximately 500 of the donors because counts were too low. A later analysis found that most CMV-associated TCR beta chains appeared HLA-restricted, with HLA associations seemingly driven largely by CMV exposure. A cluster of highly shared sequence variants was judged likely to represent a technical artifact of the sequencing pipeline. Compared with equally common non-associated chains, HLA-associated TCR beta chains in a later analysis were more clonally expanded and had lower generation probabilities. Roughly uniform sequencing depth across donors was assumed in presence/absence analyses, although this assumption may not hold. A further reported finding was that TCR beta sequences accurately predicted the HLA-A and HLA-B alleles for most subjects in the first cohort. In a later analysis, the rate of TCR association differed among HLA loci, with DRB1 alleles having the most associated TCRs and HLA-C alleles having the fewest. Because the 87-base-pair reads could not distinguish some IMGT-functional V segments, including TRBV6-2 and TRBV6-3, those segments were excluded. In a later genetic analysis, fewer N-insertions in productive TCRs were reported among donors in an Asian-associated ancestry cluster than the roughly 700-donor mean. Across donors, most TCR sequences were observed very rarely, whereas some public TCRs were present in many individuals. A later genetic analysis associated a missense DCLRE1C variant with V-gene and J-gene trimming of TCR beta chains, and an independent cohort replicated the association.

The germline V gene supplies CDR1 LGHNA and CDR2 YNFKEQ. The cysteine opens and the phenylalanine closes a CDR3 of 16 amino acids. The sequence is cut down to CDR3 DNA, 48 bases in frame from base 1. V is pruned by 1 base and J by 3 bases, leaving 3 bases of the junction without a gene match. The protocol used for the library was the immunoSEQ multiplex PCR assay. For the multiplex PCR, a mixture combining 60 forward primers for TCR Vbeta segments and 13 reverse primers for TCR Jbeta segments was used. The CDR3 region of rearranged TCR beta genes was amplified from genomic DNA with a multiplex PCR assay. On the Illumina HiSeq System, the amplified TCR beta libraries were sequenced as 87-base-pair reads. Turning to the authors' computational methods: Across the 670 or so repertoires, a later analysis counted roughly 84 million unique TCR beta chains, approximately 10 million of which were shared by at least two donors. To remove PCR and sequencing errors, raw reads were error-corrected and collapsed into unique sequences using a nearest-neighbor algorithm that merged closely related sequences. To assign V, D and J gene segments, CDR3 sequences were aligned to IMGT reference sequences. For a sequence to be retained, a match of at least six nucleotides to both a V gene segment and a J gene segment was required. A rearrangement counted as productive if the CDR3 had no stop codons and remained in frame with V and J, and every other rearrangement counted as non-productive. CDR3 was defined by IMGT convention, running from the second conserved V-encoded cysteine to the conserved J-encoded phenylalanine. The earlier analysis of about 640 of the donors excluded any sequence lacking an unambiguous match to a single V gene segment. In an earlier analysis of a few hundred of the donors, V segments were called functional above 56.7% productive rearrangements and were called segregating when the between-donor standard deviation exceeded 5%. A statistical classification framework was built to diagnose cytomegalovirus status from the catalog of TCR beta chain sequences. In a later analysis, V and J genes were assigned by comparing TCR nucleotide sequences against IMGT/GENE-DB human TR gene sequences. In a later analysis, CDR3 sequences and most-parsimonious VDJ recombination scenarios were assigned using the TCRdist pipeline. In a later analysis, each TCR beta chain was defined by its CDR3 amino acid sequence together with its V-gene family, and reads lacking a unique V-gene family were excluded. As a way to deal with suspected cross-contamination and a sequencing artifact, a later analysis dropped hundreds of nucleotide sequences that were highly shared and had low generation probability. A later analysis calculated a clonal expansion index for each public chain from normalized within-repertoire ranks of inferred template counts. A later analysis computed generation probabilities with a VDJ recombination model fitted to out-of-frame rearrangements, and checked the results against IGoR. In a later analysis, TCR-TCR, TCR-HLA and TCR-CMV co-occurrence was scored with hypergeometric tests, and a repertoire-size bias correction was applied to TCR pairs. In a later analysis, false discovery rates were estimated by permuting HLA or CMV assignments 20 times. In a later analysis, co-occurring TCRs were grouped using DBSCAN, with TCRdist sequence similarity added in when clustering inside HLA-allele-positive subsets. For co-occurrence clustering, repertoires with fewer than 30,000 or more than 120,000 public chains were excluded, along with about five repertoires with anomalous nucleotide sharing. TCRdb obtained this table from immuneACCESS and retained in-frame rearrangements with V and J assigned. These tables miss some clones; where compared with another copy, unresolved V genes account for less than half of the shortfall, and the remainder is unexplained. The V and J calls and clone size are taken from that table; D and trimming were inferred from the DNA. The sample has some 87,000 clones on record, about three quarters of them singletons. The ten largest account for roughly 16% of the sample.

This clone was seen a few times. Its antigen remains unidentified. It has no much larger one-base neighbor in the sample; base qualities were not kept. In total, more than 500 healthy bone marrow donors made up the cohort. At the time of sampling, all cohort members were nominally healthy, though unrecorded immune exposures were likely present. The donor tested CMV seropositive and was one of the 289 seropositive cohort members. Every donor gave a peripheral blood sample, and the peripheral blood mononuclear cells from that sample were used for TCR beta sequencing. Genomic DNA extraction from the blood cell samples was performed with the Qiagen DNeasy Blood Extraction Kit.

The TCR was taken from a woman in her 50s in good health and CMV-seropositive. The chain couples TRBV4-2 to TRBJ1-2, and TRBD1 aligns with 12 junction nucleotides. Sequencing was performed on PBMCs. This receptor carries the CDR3 CASSQAGTGGHYGYTF. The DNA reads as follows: TGTGCCAGCAGCCAAGCCGGGACAGGGGGCCACTATGGCTACACCTTC.